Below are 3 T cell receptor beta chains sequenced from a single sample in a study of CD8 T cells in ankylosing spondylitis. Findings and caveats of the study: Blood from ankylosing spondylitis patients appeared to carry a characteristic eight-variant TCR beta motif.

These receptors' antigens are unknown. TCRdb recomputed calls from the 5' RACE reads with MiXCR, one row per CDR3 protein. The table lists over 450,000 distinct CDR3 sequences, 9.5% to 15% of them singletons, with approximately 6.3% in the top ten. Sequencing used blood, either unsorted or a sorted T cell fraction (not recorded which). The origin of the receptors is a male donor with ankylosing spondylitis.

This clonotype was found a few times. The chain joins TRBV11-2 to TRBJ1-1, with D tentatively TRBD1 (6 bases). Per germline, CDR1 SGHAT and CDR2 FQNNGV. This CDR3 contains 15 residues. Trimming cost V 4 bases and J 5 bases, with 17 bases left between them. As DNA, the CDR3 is TGTGCCAGCAGCTATGGGGGGCAGAGGACAACTGAAGCTTTCTTT. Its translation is CASSYGGQRTTEAFF.

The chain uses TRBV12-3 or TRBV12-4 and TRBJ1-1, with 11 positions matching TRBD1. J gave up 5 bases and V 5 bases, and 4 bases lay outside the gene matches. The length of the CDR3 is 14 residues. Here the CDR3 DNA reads TGTGCCAGCAGTAACCGGGACAGGGGGACTGAAGCTTTCTTT. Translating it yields CASSNRDRGTEAFF.

CDR3 in amino acids: CASSQVSTNSPLHF. CDR3 in DNA: TGTGCCAGCAGCCAAGTTTCTACTAATTCACCCCTCCACTTT. The chain recombines TRBV3-1 with TRBJ1-6, with D unclear. The CDR3 has 14 amino acids. The germline V gene has CDR1 LGHDT and CDR2 YNNKEL (reference sequence). The germline V and J ends were trimmed by 1 base and 6 bases, with 7 bases remaining between them.